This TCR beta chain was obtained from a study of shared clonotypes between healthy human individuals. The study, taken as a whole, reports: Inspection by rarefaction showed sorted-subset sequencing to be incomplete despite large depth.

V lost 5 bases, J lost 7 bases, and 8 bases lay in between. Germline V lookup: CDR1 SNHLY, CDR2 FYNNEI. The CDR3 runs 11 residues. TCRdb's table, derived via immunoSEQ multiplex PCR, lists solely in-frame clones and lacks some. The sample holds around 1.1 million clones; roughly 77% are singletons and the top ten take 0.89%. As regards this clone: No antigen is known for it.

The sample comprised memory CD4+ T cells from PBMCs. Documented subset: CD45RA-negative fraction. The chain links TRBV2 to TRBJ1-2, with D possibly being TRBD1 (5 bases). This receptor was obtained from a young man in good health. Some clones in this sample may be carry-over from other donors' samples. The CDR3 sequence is CASSRGFGYTF. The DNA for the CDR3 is TGTGCCAGCAGTAGGGGCTTTGGCTACACCTTC.